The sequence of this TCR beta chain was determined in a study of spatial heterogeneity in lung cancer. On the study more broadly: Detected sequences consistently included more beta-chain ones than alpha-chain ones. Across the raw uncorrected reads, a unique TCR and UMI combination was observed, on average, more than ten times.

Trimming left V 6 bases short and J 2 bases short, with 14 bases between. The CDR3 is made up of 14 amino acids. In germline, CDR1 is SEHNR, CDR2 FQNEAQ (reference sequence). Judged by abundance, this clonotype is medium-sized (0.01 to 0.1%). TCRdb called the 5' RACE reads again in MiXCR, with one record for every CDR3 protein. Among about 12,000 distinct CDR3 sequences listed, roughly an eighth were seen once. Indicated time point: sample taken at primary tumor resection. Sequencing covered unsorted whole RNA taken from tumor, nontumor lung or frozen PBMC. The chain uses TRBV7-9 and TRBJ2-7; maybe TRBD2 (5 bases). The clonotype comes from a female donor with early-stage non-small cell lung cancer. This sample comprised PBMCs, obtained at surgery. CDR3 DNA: TGTGCCAGCAGTCTTCAGCGGAGTACCTACGAGCAGTACTTC. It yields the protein CASSLQRSTYEQYF.